The next 13 T cell receptor beta chains were all read from a single sample in a study of T cell responses to AZD1222 COVID-19 vaccine listed by TCRdb under 2021. The sample's time point label, decoded: about 28 days (+/-7) after the second vaccine dose. The library came from the immunoSEQ multiplex PCR assay. The table comes from immuneACCESS by way of TCRdb, which keeps in-frame sequences with V and J called. Part of the clones is missing from these tables; in studies checked, under half for an unresolved V gene and the rest for unknown reasons. The sample yields around 160,000 clones; approximately 94% were counted once. Roughly 5.6% of the sample comes from the top ten. The material was peripheral blood, obtained 28 days after the second AZD1222 dose. The receptors stem from an adult who received the AZD1222 COVID-19 vaccine.

This clone was recorded once. The V and J genes are TRBV7-6 and TRBJ2-1; 10 bases fit TRBD2. CDR3 length: 15 residues. From germline, CDR1 is SGHVS and CDR2 FNYEAQ. Trimming cost V 6 bases and J 9 bases; bases outside gene matches: 11. For the CDR3, the DNA is TGTGCCAGCAGATCTAGCGGGAGAGAGGTTGGTGAGCAGTTCTTC. Translated: CASRSSGREVGEQFF.

This clone was seen a single time. This rearrangement joins TRBV7-9 to TRBJ2-3; no clear D. This CDR3 region has 14 residues. The V gene lost 4 bases and the J gene lost 7 bases, with 15 bases spanning the gap. Germline assignment: CDR1 SEHNR and CDR2 FQNEAQ (reference sequence). The CDR3 DNA reads TGTGCCAGCAGCTCCCTAGGGCGCTTCCATACGCAGTATTTT. Protein product: CASSSLGRFHTQYF. The full variable domain, completed using reference TRBV7-9 and TRBJ2-3, is DTGVSQNPRHKITKRGQNVTFRCDPISEHNRLYWYRQTLGQGPEFLTYFQNEAQLEKSRLLSDRFSAERPKGSFSTLEIQRTEQGDSAMYLCASSSLGRFHTQYFGPGTRLTVL.

The chain links TRBV18 to TRBJ1-1, with 7 bases fitting TRBD1. Germline CDR1 and CDR2: KGHSH and LQKENI. The trim removed 5 bases at V and 0 bases at J, leaving 12 bases unmatched. The CDR3 covers 17 residues. CDR3 DNA sequence: TGTGCCAGCTCAGATAACAGGGGACGCCGGTTGAACACTGAAGCTTTCTTT. Translation gives CASSDNRGRRLNTEAFF. The full variable domain, in which reference TRBV18 and TRBJ1-1 provide the parts outside the CDR3, is NAGVMQNPRHLVRRRGQEARLRCSPMKGHSHVYWYRQLPEEGLKFMVYLQKENIIDESGMPKERFSAEFPKEGPSILRIQQVVRGDSAAYFCASSDNRGRRLNTEAFFGQGTRLTVV.

The V gene is TRBV2, the J gene TRBJ2-5; 10 positions agree with TRBD2. This CDR3 is built from 19 residues. After removal of 8 bases from V and 5 bases from J, the junction contained 23 bases not matched to a gene. Germline lookup yields CDR1 SNHLY and CDR2 FYNNEI. CDR3 in amino acids: CASASGAASGSLERETQYF. The CDR3 bases are TGTGCCAGCGCCTCCGGTGCGGCTAGCGGGAGTCTTGAAAGGGAGACCCAGTACTTC.

The chain recombines TRBV4-1 with TRBJ2-1, with TRBD2 matching 8 bases. V lost 4 bases, J lost 9 bases, and 14 bases stayed unmatched. The CDR3 spans 16 residues. Germline-derived CDR1 and CDR2 are MGHRA and YSYEKL. The CDR3 loop is CASSPWGAGEEIEQFF. The CDR3 DNA reads as TGCGCCAGCAGCCCCTGGGGAGCGGGAGAAGAGATTGAGCAGTTCTTC.

The rearrangement joins TRBV19 to TRBJ1-5; D ambiguous. This CDR3 is built from 15 residues. Trimming took 1 base from V and 0 from J, leaving 7 bases between them. CDR1 and CDR2 (germline): LNHDA, SQIVND (reference sequence). The CDR3 is CASSIVPDSNQPQHF. The CDR3 DNA follows: TGTGCCAGTAGTATAGTGCCGGATAGCAATCAGCCCCAGCATTTT. Filled out from reference TRBV19 and TRBJ1-5, the complete variable domain reads DGGITQSPKYLFRKEGQNVTLSCEQNLNHDAMYWYRQDPGQGLRLIYYSQIVNDFQKGDIAEGYSVSREKKESFPLTVTSAQKNPTAFYLCASSIVPDSNQPQHFGDGTRLSIL.

J is TRBJ2-7 and V is TRBV2; D possibly corresponds to TRBD2 (6 bases). This CDR3 contains 13 residues. Germline V gene lookup returns CDR1 SNHLY and CDR2 FYNNEI. V lost 8 bases and J 6 bases, leaving 17 bases between the germline ends. CDR3 bases: TGTGCCAGCGGAACCGGAGGGCTGGGCGAGCAGTACTTC. Translation gives CASGTGGLGEQYF.

The chain combines TRBV7-2 with TRBJ2-4; 7 nucleotides align to TRBD2. There are 14 residues in the CDR3. The ends lost 5 bases at V and 8 bases at J; junction bases unmatched: 9. Per germline, CDR1 SGHTA and CDR2 FQGNSA. The CDR3 protein is CASSRTGRRDIQYF. The CDR3 DNA is TGTGCCAGCAGCCGTACCGGGAGGAGAGACATTCAGTACTTC. Variable domain in full (rest from reference TRBV7-2 and TRBJ2-4): GAGVSQSPSNKVTEKGKDVELRCDPISGHTALYWYRQSLGQGLEFLIYFQGNSAPDKSGLPSDRFSAERTGGSVSTLTIQRTQQEDSAVYLCASSRTGRRDIQYFGAGTRLSVL.

This chain uses TRBV7-2 with TRBJ1-2; no firm D call. From germline, CDR1 is SGHTA and CDR2 FQGNSA. The CDR3 covers 15 residues. V lost 5 bases to trimming and J lost 0 bases, with 13 bases between them. CDR3 in DNA: TGTGCCAGCAGCCCCCTAGGAACAGCTAACTATGGCTACACCTTC. Protein product: CASSPLGTANYGYTF. Full variable domain (remainder filled in from reference TRBV7-2 and TRBJ1-2): GAGVSQSPSNKVTEKGKDVELRCDPISGHTALYWYRQSLGQGLEFLIYFQGNSAPDKSGLPSDRFSAERTGGSVSTLTIQRTQQEDSAVYLCASSPLGTANYGYTFGSGTRLTVV.

The chain couples TRBV6-6 to TRBJ1-2; TRBD1 aligns across 8 bases. CDR1 is MNHNY, CDR2 SVGAGI, per germline (reference sequence). CDR3 length: 12 amino acids. J gave up 6 bases and V 6 bases, and 3 bases lay outside the gene matches. The chain's CDR3 is CASSKDRDGYTF. The CDR3 DNA reads TGTGCCAGCAGCAAGGACAGGGATGGCTACACCTTC.

This clone appeared once. The chain carries TRBV15 and TRBJ2-1, with 13 bases that match TRBD2. Germline V gene lookup returns CDR1 LNHNV and CDR2 YYDKDF (reference sequence). With 3 bases clipped from V and 5 bases from J, the junction kept 4 bases outside the gene matches. The CDR3 sequence is 16 residues long. In DNA form, the CDR3 reads TGTGCCACCAGCAGTGACGGGACTAGCGGGAACAATGAGCAGTTCTTC. It yields the protein CATSSDGTSGNNEQFF.

The J gene is TRBJ2-5, the V gene TRBV3-1 (or the pseudogene TRBV3-2); 14 bases match TRBD2. V gave up 2 bases and J gave up 5 bases; unmatched junction bases: 4. The CDR3 extends over 16 amino acids. The germline CDR1 and CDR2 sequences are LGHDT and YNNKEL (reference sequence). CDR3 nucleotides: TGTGCCAGCAGCCAATGGGGACTAGCGGGAGTTGAGACCCAGTACTTC. Its protein is CASSQWGLAGVETQYF.

This chain uses TRBV5-1 with TRBJ2-7; D is undetermined. The CDR3 contains 14 residues. Between the trimmed V and J ends, which lost 3 bases and 7 bases, there was a span of 17 bases. Germline-derived CDR1 and CDR2 are SGHRS and YFSETQ. The chain's CDR3 is CASSSSGPTREQYF. DNA of the CDR3: TGCGCCAGCAGCTCGTCCGGGCCTACGAGGGAGCAGTACTTC.